A single sample is the source of the 6 T cell receptor beta chains below, sequenced in a study of graft-versus-host responses after intestinal transplantation. These receptors have no identified antigens. Here immunoSEQ multiplex PCR was the method, and the copy in TCRdb shows in-frame clones only, minus some. This sample has 30,000 to 40,000 clones, with roughly 94% found just once. Sequences were derived from unstimulated CD4+ T cells sorted from spleen or lymph node cells, sampled before transplant. Every receptor here comes from a human donor who was the organ donor for an intestinal transplant.

The rearrangement joins TRBV2 to TRBJ2-1, with 11 bases that match TRBD2. Germline assignment: CDR1 SNHLY and CDR2 FYNNEI. The CDR3 covers 13 residues. The V gene end was trimmed by 6 bases and the J gene end by 15 bases; junction bases not matched to a gene: 10. CDR3 nucleotide sequence: TGTGCCAGCAGATTGGGGCTAGCGGGGGGTCCGTTCTTC. This sequence encodes CASRLGLAGGPFF.

J is TRBJ1-1 and V is TRBV6-4; D possibly corresponds to TRBD1 (6 bases). Germline V gene sequence: CDR1 MRHNA, CDR2 SNTAGT. V shed 5 bases and J shed 4 bases, with 17 bases lying between them. This CDR3 spans 15 amino acids. The CDR3 is CASSSKGGGSTEAFF. The CDR3 DNA sequence: TGTGCCAGCAGTTCCAAGGGAGGGGGAAGCACTGAAGCTTTCTTT.

This clone was recorded once. The chain has TRBV7-3 and TRBJ2-3; maybe TRBD1 (6 bases). V lost 5 bases, J lost 2 bases, and 8 bases lay in between. Germline CDR1 is SGHTA and CDR2 is FQGTGA. The CDR3 runs to 13 residues. The CDR3 reads CASSRDNTDTQYF. The CDR3 DNA sequence: TGTGCCAGCAGCCGGGACAACACAGATACGCAGTATTTT. The whole variable domain, remainder taken from reference TRBV7-3 and TRBJ2-3, is GAGVSQTPSNKVTEKGKYVELRCDPISGHTALYWYRQSLGQGPEFLIYFQGTGAADDSGLPNDRFFAVRPEGSVSTLKIQRTERGDSAVYLCASSRDNTDTQYFGPGTRLTVL.

This sequence joins TRBV10-3 and TRBJ2-7; 8 nucleotides line up with TRBD1. V lost 5 bases to trimming and J lost 4 bases; unmatched junction nucleotides: 4. CDR3 size: 13 residues. Germline V gives CDR1 ENHRY, CDR2 SYGVKD. In DNA, the CDR3 is TGTGCCATCAGTCCAGGGGGCGAGTACGAGCAGTACTTC. Translated: CAISPGGEYEQYF.

The chain has TRBV2 and TRBJ2-7; D gene unclear. CDR3 size: 14 residues. From germline, CDR1 is SNHLY and CDR2 FYNNEI. The V end was cut by 11 bases, the J end by 4 bases, with 21 bases between. CDR3 amino acids: CARVVRNLRYEQYF. CDR3 in DNA: TGTGCCCGCGTAGTCCGGAACCTTAGGTACGAGCAGTACTTC.

The chain links TRBV19 to TRBJ2-5, with D possibly matching TRBD2 (7 bases). The CDR3 consists of 15 residues. Trimming shortened V by 8 bases and J by 2 bases, and 18 bases separated the two germline ends. CDR1 is LNHDA and CDR2 is SQIVND in the germline V gene (reference sequence). This chain's CDR3 is CASPWGGQRQETQYF. CDR3 nucleotide sequence: TGTGCCAGTCCATGGGGGGGCCAAAGACAAGAGACCCAGTACTTC.